Following are 10 T cell receptor beta chains from one sample sequenced in a study of cytomegalovirus exposure and HLA in healthy donors. Primers included in the PCR were 60 Vbeta and 13 Jbeta primers. The method was immunoSEQ multiplex PCR; TCRdb's version includes in-frame clones alone and lacks a portion of them. The sample holds approximately 160,000 clones, 77% seen once. Source material: PBMCs. Receptors originate from a woman in her 30s in good health and CMV-seronegative.

The sample holds one count of this clone. The chain recombines TRBV11-3 with TRBJ2-7, with D maybe TRBD1 (5 bases). V was pared by 0 bases and J by 3 bases, with 6 bases between. The germline gives CDR1 SGHNT, CDR2 YENEEA. The CDR3 sequence is 13 residues long. This CDR3 reads CASSLEQGYEQYF. The CDR3 nucleotides are TGTGCCAGCAGCTTAGAGCAGGGCTACGAGCAGTACTTC. Supplemented by reference TRBV11-3 and TRBJ2-7, the full variable domain reads EAGVVQSPRYKIIEKKQPVAFWCNPISGHNTLYWYLQNLGQGPELLIRYENEEAVDDSQLPKDRFSAERLKGVDSTLKIQPAELGDSAVYLCASSLEQGYEQYFGPGTRLTVT.

This clone has more than one count but fewer than ten. The chain recombines TRBV27 with TRBJ2-4; D may be TRBD2 (5 bases). The V end lost 1 base, the J end lost 1 base, and 11 bases lay between the germline ends. The CDR3 has 16 residues. Germline V lookup: CDR1 MNHEY, CDR2 SMNVEV (reference sequence). CDR3 nucleotide sequence: TGTGCCAGCAGTTTATGGGCGGGTATGGCCAAAAACATTCAGTACTTC. It translates to CASSLWAGMAKNIQYF.

This clone has more than one count but fewer than ten. The CDR3 loop reads CASSLVRDYTF. The CDR3 bases are TGTGCCAGCAGTTTAGTCAGGGACTACACCTTC. The chain is built from TRBV28 and TRBJ1-2; maybe TRBD1 (5 bases). V lost 2 bases to trimming and J lost 10 bases, with 8 bases between them. The CDR3 has 11 amino acids. Germline CDR1 reads MDHEN; CDR2 reads SYDVKM.

The chain uses TRBV7-9 and TRBJ2-1; weak D call: TRBD2 (5 bases). The CDR3 has 14 amino acids. Trimming took 0 bases from V and 8 from J, leaving 11 bases between them. Germline loops: CDR1 SEHNR, CDR2 FQNEAQ (reference sequence). CDR3 protein: CASSLAGSGDEQFF. The CDR3 coding sequence is TGTGCCAGCAGCTTAGCGGGGAGTGGGGATGAGCAGTTCTTC.

This chain joins TRBV2 and TRBJ2-7; 12 bases agree with TRBD2. With 9 bases clipped from V and 2 bases from J, the junction kept 2 bases outside the gene matches. Germline CDR1 is SNHLY and CDR2 is FYNNEI. The CDR3 is 13 residues long. The CDR3 reads CARRLAGAYEQYF. The CDR3, as DNA: TGTGCCAGGCGACTAGCGGGAGCCTACGAGCAGTACTTC.

For the CDR3, the DNA is TGTGCCAGCAGCCAAGTAAGGGGGCGCACAGATACGCAGTATTTT. Protein: CASSQVRGRTDTQYF. The chain links TRBV14 to TRBJ2-3; 7 bases match TRBD1. Germline trimming cut 1 base from V and 1 base from J; bases unmatched to any gene: 2. Germline V gene sequence: CDR1 SGHDN, CDR2 FVKESK. The CDR3 contains 15 residues.

This chain links TRBV2 with TRBJ2-7, with D maybe TRBD2 (6 bases). Germline loops: CDR1 SNHLY, CDR2 FYNNEI. V lost 6 bases and J 5 bases, leaving 17 bases between the germline ends. This CDR3 is 14 amino acids long. The CDR3 reads CASSAGRSGNEQYF. The DNA for the CDR3 is TGTGCCAGCAGCGCGGGACGATCCGGCAACGAGCAGTACTTC.

This clone was detected a few times. This chain links TRBV10-3 with TRBJ2-5; D call uncertain. The end of the DNA fits TRBJ2-7 better, so the J call may be wrong. CDR3 length: 11 amino acids. Germline V gene sequence: CDR1 ENHRY, CDR2 SYGVKD. CDR3 DNA sequence: TGTGCCATCAGGACTCTTCACGAGCAGTACTTC. Amino acids: CAIRTLHEQYF.

CDR3 protein: CASSAGGSYNEQFF. CDR3 DNA: TGCGCCAGCAGTGCCGGGGGCTCCTACAATGAGCAGTTCTTC. This chain uses TRBV5-1 with TRBJ2-1; a weak D match, TRBD2 (6 bases). CDR1 is SGHRS and CDR2 is YFSETQ in the germline V gene. This CDR3 contains 14 residues. The V end lost 5 bases, the J end lost 0 bases, and 9 bases lay between the germline ends.

This sequence joins TRBV6-5 and TRBJ2-3; TRBD1 might be the D (6 bases). Germline CDR1 reads MNHEY; CDR2 reads SVGAGI. CDR3 length equals 16 residues. Trimming shortened V by 2 bases and J by 0 bases, and 12 bases separated the two germline ends. The CDR3 region has the DNA TGTGCCAGCAGTTACGAGACAGGCTTTAGCACAGATACGCAGTATTTT. Translating it yields CASSYETGFSTDTQYF.